A single sample is the source of the 10 T cell receptor beta chains below, sequenced in a study of cytomegalovirus exposure and HLA in healthy donors. With 60 Vbeta and 13 Jbeta primers, the PCR was carried out. Sequencing used immunoSEQ multiplex PCR; TCRdb keeps in-frame clones, though not all of them. The data hold a few hundred thousand clones, with approximately 80% observed a single time. The sample comprised PBMCs. These receptor sequences come from a man aged 25-45 years in good health and CMV-seronegative.

V usage is TRBV6-1 and J usage is TRBJ1-6; possibly TRBD1 for D (5 bases). V shed 3 bases and J shed 8 bases, with 11 bases lying between them. CDR1 MNHNS and CDR2 SASEGT come from the germline V gene. This CDR3 spans 14 amino acids. CDR3 protein: CASSEGQYYSPLHF. The CDR3 DNA is TGTGCCAGCAGTGAGGGGCAGTATTATTCACCCCTCCACTTT.

V is TRBV4-1 and J is TRBJ1-2; D perhaps matches TRBD1 (6 bases). Trimming removed 5 bases at V and 3 bases at J, with 13 bases between. Germline V gene data show CDR1 as MGHRA and CDR2 as YSYEKL. The CDR3 sequence is 14 residues long. CDR3 loop: CASSEGVSDYGYTF. The DNA of the CDR3 is TGCGCCAGCAGCGAGGGGGTATCCGACTATGGCTACACCTTC.

CDR3 sequence reads: CASSGGLTPLHF. CDR3 in DNA: TGCGCCAGCAGCGGGGGCTTGACACCCCTCCACTTT. The rearrangement joins TRBV5-1 to TRBJ1-6; D is perhaps TRBD1 (6 bases). The CDR3 consists of 12 residues. Deletions cut 4 bases from V and 11 bases from J, with 10 bases between. Germline CDR1 and CDR2: SGHRS and YFSETQ.

The V call is TRBV19, the J call TRBJ1-2, with D unclear. CDR1 and CDR2 (germline): LNHDA, SQIVND (reference sequence). The CDR3 extends over 18 amino acids. Trimming took 3 bases from V and 3 from J, leaving 23 bases between them. The CDR3 sequence is CASSMLVREEKSDYGYTF. The CDR3 nucleotides read TGTGCCAGTAGTATGTTGGTGAGAGAGGAAAAGTCTGACTATGGCTACACCTTC.

The chain recombines TRBV28 with TRBJ1-1; no clear D gene. V gave up 3 bases and J gave up 0 bases, with 8 bases separating them. In germline, CDR1 is MDHEN, CDR2 SYDVKM. CDR3 size: 14 residues. For the CDR3, the DNA is TGTGCCAGCAGTTTGCTACCCCTGAACACTGAAGCTTTCTTT. The encoded protein is CASSLLPLNTEAFF.

This rearrangement joins TRBV7-8 to TRBJ2-5, with 10 bases matching TRBD1. V shed 4 bases and J 3 bases; nucleotides not matched to a gene: 8. The CDR3 totals 16 residues. In germline, CDR1 is SGHVS, CDR2 FQNEAQ. CDR3 sequence reads: CASSSETGTGEETQYF. Written as DNA, the CDR3 is TGTGCCAGCAGCTCAGAGACCGGGACAGGGGAAGAGACCCAGTACTTC.

This chain uses TRBV27 with TRBJ2-2; D is possibly TRBD2 (6 bases). The V end was cut by 6 bases, the J end by 3 bases, with 17 bases between. The CDR3 runs 16 residues. The germline V gene encodes CDR1 MNHEY and CDR2 SMNVEV (reference sequence). In DNA, the CDR3 is TGTGCCAGCAGCGCGGAATGGAGGGAGGACACCGGGGAGCTGTTTTTT. It codes for CASSAEWREDTGELFF.

The chain carries TRBV28 and TRBJ1-1; TRBD1 is a possible D gene (5 bases). V lost 3 bases and J 1 base, leaving 6 bases between the germline ends. CDR1 is MDHEN, CDR2 SYDVKM, per germline. This CDR3 is 13 amino acids long. The CDR3 spells CASSLQGNTEAFF. CDR3 nucleotide sequence: TGTGCCAGCAGTTTGCAGGGGAACACTGAAGCTTTCTTT.

In its sample, this clone was seen once. The rearrangement links TRBV2 to TRBJ1-4; D is unresolved. Germline lookup yields CDR1 SNHLY and CDR2 FYNNEI. The germline V and J ends were trimmed by 5 bases and 0 bases, with 13 bases remaining between them. This CDR3 is built from 16 residues. The CDR3 reads CASSPNPTATNEKLFF. The CDR3 region has the DNA TGTGCCAGCAGTCCAAACCCCACAGCAACTAATGAAAAACTGTTTTTT. The full variable domain, rest sourced from reference TRBV2 and TRBJ1-4, is EPEVTQTPSHQVTQMGQEVILRCVPISNHLYFYWYRQILGQKVEFLVSFYNNEISEKSEIFDDQFSVERPDGSNFTLKIRSTKLEDSAMYFCASSPNPTATNEKLFFGSGTQLSVL.

This chain uses TRBV7-9 with TRBJ1-1; D is uncertain. The CDR3 totals 14 residues. Trimming removed 2 bases at V and 1 base at J, with 8 bases between. Germline CDR1 reads SEHNR; CDR2 reads FQNEAQ (reference sequence). CDR3: CASSLPERNTEAFF. CDR3 in DNA: TGTGCCAGCAGCTTACCGGAGAGGAACACTGAAGCTTTCTTT.